This TCR beta chain emerged from a study of beta chain features in type 1 diabetes (dated by TCRdb to about 2018). Broadly, across the study: No differences in mean age, gender distribution, total cell number or subset yield were found between patients and healthy donors. Naive and central memory subsets were obtained from all 30 or so donors, but regulatory and stem cell-like memory subsets were isolated from only 8 patients and roughly 8 healthy donors. The study compared the TCRB repertoires of sorted circulating CD4+ T cell subsets in recently diagnosed type 1 diabetes patients with those in matched healthy donors. A total of approximately 110,000,000 sorted cells were examined across all samples, and a strong correlation was observed between cell number per subset and RNA yield. The full study reports these points: At VDJ recombination sites, patients with type 1 diabetes made fewer insertions and deleted more nucleotides, a pattern implying thymic rearrangement abnormalities. Type 1 diabetes patients showed a moderate but significant shortening of TCRB CDR3 length in all four CD4+ subsets. Naive, central memory and regulatory TCRB repertoires appeared to be more alike among patients than among healthy donors. PCR may preferentially amplify shorter templates, but because patient and control samples were amplified and corrected together, any resulting skew would affect both groups equally. Because cDNA rather than genomic DNA was sequenced, highly expressing activated cells could have been over-represented, although no difference in activation and CD3 levels was found between groups. Only small numbers of individuals were included in the HLA sub-analyses, which left unresolved whether HLA type had any influence on TCRB rearrangement.

Comment on this clone: There is no known antigen for this receptor. One base away there is no much larger clone; base qualities are not given.

All of the isolated RNA was reverse transcribed with the High Capacity cDNA Reverse Transcription Kit, so expressed TCRB transcripts were sequenced. Naive, central memory and regulatory T cell samples underwent deep immunoSEQ sequencing, averaging around 4 million total reads per sample. Sorted cells were lysed in RLT buffer, and RNA was extracted using DNase-treated RNeasy Micro or Mini kits according to cell number. Each cell subset was processed on its own to prevent cross-contamination, while patient and healthy donor samples were processed together. Using the immunoSEQ multiplex PCR, TCRB sequences were amplified from cDNA into 87-bp fragments spanning the CDR3 region. Amplicons were sequenced on the Illumina HiSeq platform. The published analysis was carried out like this. Synthetic template baselines were used to correct PCR bias computationally, reads within Hamming distance 2 were collapsed, and singletons that could not be merged were discarded. Reads were aligned to IMGT to assign V, D and J genes, CDR3 length, and insertions or deletions at six rearrangement sites. Within each subset, clonotype counts were normalized to sorted cell number, after which true diversity and Gini coefficients were computed with the tcR R package. The overlap coefficient, calculated on TCRB nucleotide sequences, was used to measure repertoire sharing. Out-of-frame TCRB sequences from naive cells were analyzed to stand in for the pre-selection repertoire. TCRdb limited this immuneACCESS table to in-frame rearrangements with V and J called. A share of clones is missing; checked studies link under half to unresolved V genes, and the rest is unexplained. D and trimming were read from the DNA, whereas the V and J calls and clone size are those reported in that table. The sample has 900,000 or so clones on record, under 20% of them singletons. 0.02% to 0.025% of the sample is in the top ten clones.

Each donor gave one peripheral blood draw, averaging approximately 110 mL, which was collected into heparinised tubes. Naive, central memory, regulatory and stem cell-like memory CD4+ T cells were sorted on a BD FACSAria II using a panel including CD45RO, CCR7, CD25, CD127, CD95 and CD27. Purity was above 95% for every sorted population. PBMCs were isolated right away by Lymphoprep density gradient centrifugation and were stained directly, without culture. So that batch effects would be minimized, each experiment stained and sorted samples in pairs, pairing one healthy donor with one patient. This sequence originates from a woman aged 18-29 years in good health. Material: naive CD4+ T cells from blood. This specimen's cell subset or site label, per the study, means: true naive CD4+ T cells.

The CDR3 protein: CASRDIQVANTGELFF. The DNA reads as follows: TGTGCCAGCAGGGATATACAAGTCGCGAACACCGGGGAGCTGTTTTTT. The sequence is built from TRBV7-3 and TRBJ2-2; the D gene remains uncertain. The CDR3 contains 16 residues, cysteine and phenylalanine counted. Of the read, only the CDR3 DNA is kept; its 48 bases are in frame from base 1. V loses 6 bases, J loses 0 bases, and the germline ends lie 14 bases apart. CDR1 and CDR2 (SGHTA, FQGTGA) derive from the germline V gene. When the CDR3 is completed using the reference TRBV7-3 and TRBJ2-2 genes on either side, the full variable domain is GAGVSQTPSNKVTEKGKYVELRCDPISGHTALYWYRQSLGQGPEFLIYFQGTGAADDSGLPNDRFFAVRPEGSVSTLKIQRTERGDSAVYLCASRDIQVANTGELFFGEGSRLTVL.